A single sample is the source of the 11 T cell receptor beta chains below, sequenced in a study of OX40 agonist ivuxolimab in advanced cancers. The assay was immunoSEQ multiplex PCR, and TCRdb's table has in-frame clones only and misses some. The sample holds nearly 70,000 clones, 83% seen once. Sample: CD4+ or CD8+ T cells sorted from blood, taken in a trial of the OX40 agonist ivuxolimab. The receptors were gathered from an adult with an advanced solid tumor such as melanoma, head and neck, liver or kidney cancer.

This chain connects TRBV5-4 to TRBJ1-2; TRBD1 might be the D (6 bases). The V gene's germline CDR1 is SGHNT and CDR2 YYREEE (reference sequence). This CDR3 region has 14 residues. Trimming took 6 bases from V and 3 from J, leaving 15 bases between them. The CDR3 is CASTIPPGDYGYTF. The CDR3 DNA reads TGTGCCAGCACCATTCCCCCAGGGGACTATGGCTACACCTTC.

In its sample, this clone ranks as medium-sized. The chain combines TRBV6-5 with TRBJ1-6; D not resolved. The V end was cut by 6 bases, the J end by 6 bases, with 12 bases between. CDR1 MNHEY and CDR2 SVGAGI come from the germline V gene. The CDR3 spans 14 residues. CDR3 residues: CASSFGIFNSPLHF. CDR3 DNA: TGTGCCAGCAGCTTCGGGATATTTAATTCACCCCTCCACTTT.

The rearrangement uses TRBV6-6 and TRBJ2-7, with D tentatively TRBD2 (5 bases). The V gene's germline CDR1 is MNHNY and CDR2 SVGAGI (reference sequence). The CDR3 spans 13 residues. The ends were cut back, 8 bases at V and 3 bases at J, with 14 bases in the middle. CDR3 in amino acids: CASSGDRFYEQYF. CDR3 in DNA: TGTGCCAGCTCCGGGGATAGATTCTACGAGCAGTACTTC.

The chain is built from TRBV7-9 and TRBJ2-3, with D uncertain. The V gene's germline CDR1 is SEHNR and CDR2 FQNEAQ (reference sequence). This CDR3 is built from 12 residues. V lost 4 bases to trimming and J lost 4 bases, with 6 bases between them. The CDR3 sequence: CASSYKPDTQYF. For the CDR3, the DNA is TGTGCCAGCAGCTACAAACCAGATACGCAGTATTTT.

In this sample, this clone turned up a few times. The rearrangement links TRBV7-9 to TRBJ1-5; D not resolved. This CDR3 spans 14 amino acids. With 11 bases removed from V and 0 bases from J, the gap between germline ends came to 14 bases. Germline assignment: CDR1 SEHNR and CDR2 FQNEAQ (reference sequence). CDR3 protein: CASVGGNSNQPQHF. The CDR3 DNA reads as TGTGCCTCAGTTGGAGGTAATAGCAATCAGCCCCAGCATTTT.

The rearrangement uses TRBV7-2 and TRBJ2-3; tentative D call: TRBD2 (6 bases). Deletions cut 4 bases from V and 6 bases from J, with 17 bases between. This CDR3 is built from 15 residues. Germline values: CDR1 SGHTA, CDR2 FQGNSA. CDR3 region: CASSSSGVRGDTQYF. For the CDR3, the DNA is TGTGCCAGCAGCTCGTCGGGGGTAAGGGGTGATACGCAGTATTTT.

This chain links TRBV2 with TRBJ1-1; D remains ambiguous. The CDR3 extends over 12 amino acids. The germline V gene encodes CDR1 SNHLY and CDR2 FYNNEI. The V and J ends lost 8 bases and 2 bases respectively, with 9 bases between them. The CDR3 DNA reads TGTGCCAGCCACAGTACCAACACTGAAGCTTTCTTT. Encoded protein: CASHSTNTEAFF.

The chain is built from TRBV30 and TRBJ2-6; no reliable D call. The germline gives CDR1 GTSNPN, CDR2 SVGIG (reference sequence). V lost 4 bases and J lost 0, with 7 bases in between. The CDR3 length is 14 residues. The CDR3 bases are TGTGCCTGGACAAGTGGCTCTGGGGCCAACGTCCTGACTTTC. It encodes CAWTSGSGANVLTF.

This rearrangement joins TRBV6-6 to TRBJ1-2; the match to TRBD1 covers 8 bases. V shed 5 bases, J shed 1 base, and the junction held 6 bases outside the gene matches. Germline CDR1 is MNHNY and CDR2 is SVGAGI (reference sequence). The CDR3 consists of 15 residues. The CDR3 region has the DNA TGTGCCAGCAGTGGACAGGGTGTTGGTAACTATGGCTACACCTTC. Translation: CASSGQGVGNYGYTF.

The chain employs TRBV7-6 and TRBJ2-5, with D perhaps matching TRBD1 or TRBD2 (5 bases each). The germline V gene has CDR1 SGHVS and CDR2 FNYEAQ. V dropped 8 bases and J dropped 2 bases, with 12 bases sitting between them. The CDR3 sequence is 13 residues long. CDR3 sequence reads: CASLGALQETQYF. The CDR3 DNA reads as TGTGCCAGCCTCGGGGCTTTACAAGAGACCCAGTACTTC. Using reference TRBV7-6 and TRBJ2-5 for the parts outside the CDR3, the full variable domain is GAGVSQSPRYKVTKRGQDVALRCDPISGHVSLYWYRQALGQGPEFLTYFNYEAQQDKSGLPNDRFSAERPEGSISTLTIQRTEQRDSAMYRCASLGALQETQYFGPGTRLLVL.

This clone appeared once. The rearrangement joins TRBV30 to TRBJ2-5; no clear D gene. Germline V gene lookup returns CDR1 GTSNPN and CDR2 SVGIG (reference sequence). The CDR3 covers 12 residues. V lost 2 bases and J 2 bases, leaving 6 bases between the germline ends. CDR3: CAWSHNQETQYF. In nucleotides, the CDR3 is TGTGCCTGGAGTCACAATCAAGAGACCCAGTACTTC.